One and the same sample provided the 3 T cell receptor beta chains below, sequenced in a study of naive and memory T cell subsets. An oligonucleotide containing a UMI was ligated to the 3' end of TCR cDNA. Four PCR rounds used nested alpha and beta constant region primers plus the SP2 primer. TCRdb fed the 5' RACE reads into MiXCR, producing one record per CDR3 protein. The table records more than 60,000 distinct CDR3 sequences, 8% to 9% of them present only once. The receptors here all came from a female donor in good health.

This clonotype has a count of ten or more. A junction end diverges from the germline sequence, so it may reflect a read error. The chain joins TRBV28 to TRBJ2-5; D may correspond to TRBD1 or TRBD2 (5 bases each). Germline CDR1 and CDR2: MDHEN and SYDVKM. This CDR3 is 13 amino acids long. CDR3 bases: TGTGCCAGTAGTTATGGGGGCCAAGAGACCCAGTACTTC. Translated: CASSYGGQETQYF.

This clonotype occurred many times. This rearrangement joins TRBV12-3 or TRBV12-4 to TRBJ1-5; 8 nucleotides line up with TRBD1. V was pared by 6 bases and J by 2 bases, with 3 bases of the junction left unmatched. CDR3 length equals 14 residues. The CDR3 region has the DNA TGTGCCAGCAGCCAGACAGGGGGCAATCAGCCCCAGCATTTT. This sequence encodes CASSQTGGNQPQHF.

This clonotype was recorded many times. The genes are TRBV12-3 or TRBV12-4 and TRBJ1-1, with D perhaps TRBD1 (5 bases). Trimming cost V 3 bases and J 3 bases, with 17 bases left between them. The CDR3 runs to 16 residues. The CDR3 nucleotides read TGTGCCAGCAGTTTGAGGTTGGGGCGGGGGGACACTGAAGCTTTCTTT. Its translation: CASSLRLGRGDTEAFF.